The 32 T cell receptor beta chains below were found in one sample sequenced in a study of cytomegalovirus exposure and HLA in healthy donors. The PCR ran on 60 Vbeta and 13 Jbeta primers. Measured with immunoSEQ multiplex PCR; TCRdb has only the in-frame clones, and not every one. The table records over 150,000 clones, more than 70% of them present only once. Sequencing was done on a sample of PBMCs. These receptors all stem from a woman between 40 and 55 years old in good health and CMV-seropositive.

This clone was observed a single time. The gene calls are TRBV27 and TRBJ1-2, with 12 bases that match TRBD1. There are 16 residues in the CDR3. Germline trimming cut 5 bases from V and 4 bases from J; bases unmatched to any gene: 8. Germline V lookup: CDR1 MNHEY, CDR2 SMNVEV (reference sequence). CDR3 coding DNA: TGTGCCAGCAGTCCTATCGGGACAGGGGGCCCCTATGGCTACACCTTC. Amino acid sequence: CASSPIGTGGPYGYTF.

The CDR3 DNA sequence: TGCGCCAGCAGCGCCTCAGGAGGGTCTAGGGCCAACGTCCTGACTTTC. As protein: CASSASGGSRANVLTF. The J gene is TRBJ2-6, the V gene TRBV5-1; tentative D call: TRBD2 (6 bases). The germline V and J ends were trimmed by 4 bases and 5 bases, with 16 bases remaining between them. Germline CDR1 is SGHRS and CDR2 is YFSETQ. The CDR3 has 16 amino acids.

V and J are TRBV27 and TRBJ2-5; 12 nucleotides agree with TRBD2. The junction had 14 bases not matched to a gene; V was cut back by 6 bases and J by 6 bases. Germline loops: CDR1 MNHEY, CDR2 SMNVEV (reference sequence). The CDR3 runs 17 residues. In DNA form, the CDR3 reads TGTGCCAGCAGGGGGCTAGCGGGAGGGCCGAATAGAAAGACCCAGTACTTC. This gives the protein CASRGLAGGPNRKTQYF.

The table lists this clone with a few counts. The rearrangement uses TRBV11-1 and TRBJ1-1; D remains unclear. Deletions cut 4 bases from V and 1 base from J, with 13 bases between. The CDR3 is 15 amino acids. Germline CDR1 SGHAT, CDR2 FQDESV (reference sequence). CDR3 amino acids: CASSYGPGRNTEAFF. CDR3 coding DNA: TGTGCCAGCAGCTACGGTCCGGGGAGGAACACTGAAGCTTTCTTT.

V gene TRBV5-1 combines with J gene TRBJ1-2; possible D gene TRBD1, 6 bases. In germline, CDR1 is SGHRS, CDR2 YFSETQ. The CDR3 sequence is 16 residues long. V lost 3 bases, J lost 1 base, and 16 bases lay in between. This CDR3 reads CASSWTGTPLNYGYTF. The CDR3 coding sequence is TGCGCCAGCAGCTGGACCGGGACACCGCTTAACTATGGCTACACCTTC.

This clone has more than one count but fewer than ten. This CDR3 is CSVVLSGGPPDTQYF. CDR3 bases: TGCAGCGTTGTTCTGTCGGGAGGGCCGCCAGATACGCAGTATTTT. V gene TRBV29-1 combines with J gene TRBJ2-3; TRBD2 agrees at 8 bases. The V gene end was trimmed by 4 bases and the J gene end by 4 bases; junction bases not matched to a gene: 10. The CDR3 runs 15 residues. Germline CDR1 reads SQVTM; CDR2 reads ANQGSEA.

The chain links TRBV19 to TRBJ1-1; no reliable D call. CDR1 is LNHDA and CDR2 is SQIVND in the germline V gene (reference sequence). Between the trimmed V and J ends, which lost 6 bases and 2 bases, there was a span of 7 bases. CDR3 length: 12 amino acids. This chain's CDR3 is CASRAGNTEAFF. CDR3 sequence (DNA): TGTGCCAGTAGAGCGGGTAACACTGAAGCTTTCTTT.

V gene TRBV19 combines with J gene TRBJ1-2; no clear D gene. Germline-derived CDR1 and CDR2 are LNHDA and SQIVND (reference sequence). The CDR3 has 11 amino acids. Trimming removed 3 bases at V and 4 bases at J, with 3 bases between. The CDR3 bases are TGTGCCAGTAGTATCGGCTATGGCTACACCTTC. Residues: CASSIGYGYTF.

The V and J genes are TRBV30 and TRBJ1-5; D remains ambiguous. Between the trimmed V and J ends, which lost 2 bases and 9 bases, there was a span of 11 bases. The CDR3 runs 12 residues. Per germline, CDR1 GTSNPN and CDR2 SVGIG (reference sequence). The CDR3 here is CAWSTTNGPQHF. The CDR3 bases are TGTGCCTGGAGTACCACGAACGGGCCCCAGCATTTT.

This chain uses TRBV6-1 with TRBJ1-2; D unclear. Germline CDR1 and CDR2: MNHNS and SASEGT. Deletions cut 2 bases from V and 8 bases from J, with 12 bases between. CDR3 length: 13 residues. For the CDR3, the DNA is TGTGCCAGCAGTGAAAGTGTCGGGAGCGGCTACACCTTC. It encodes CASSESVGSGYTF.

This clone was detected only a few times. CDR3 region: CSVIVQETQYF. In nucleotides, the CDR3 is TGCAGCGTTATAGTACAAGAGACCCAGTACTTC. V is TRBV29-1 and J is TRBJ2-5; D is unresolved. This CDR3 is 11 amino acids long. The germline V and J ends were trimmed by 5 bases and 2 bases, with 6 bases remaining between them. CDR1 and CDR2 (germline): SQVTM, ANQGSEA.

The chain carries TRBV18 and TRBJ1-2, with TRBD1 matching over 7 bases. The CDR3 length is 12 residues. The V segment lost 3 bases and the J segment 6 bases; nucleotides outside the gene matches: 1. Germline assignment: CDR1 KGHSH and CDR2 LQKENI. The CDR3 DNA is TGTGCCAGCTCACCCAGGGGGAATGGCTACACCTTC. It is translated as CASSPRGNGYTF.

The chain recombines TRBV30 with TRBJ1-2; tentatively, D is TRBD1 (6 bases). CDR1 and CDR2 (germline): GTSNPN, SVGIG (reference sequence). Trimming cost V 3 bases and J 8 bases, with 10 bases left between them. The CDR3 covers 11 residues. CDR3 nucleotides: TGTGCCTGGAGCCGGGACATGGGCTACACCTTC. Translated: CAWSRDMGYTF.

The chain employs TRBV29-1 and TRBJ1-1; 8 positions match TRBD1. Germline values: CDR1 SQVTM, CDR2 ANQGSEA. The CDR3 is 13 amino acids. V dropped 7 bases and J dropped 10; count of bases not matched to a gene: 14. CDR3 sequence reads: CSAFGTGFLRAFF. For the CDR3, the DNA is TGCAGCGCCTTTGGGACAGGCTTTCTCCGAGCTTTCTTT.

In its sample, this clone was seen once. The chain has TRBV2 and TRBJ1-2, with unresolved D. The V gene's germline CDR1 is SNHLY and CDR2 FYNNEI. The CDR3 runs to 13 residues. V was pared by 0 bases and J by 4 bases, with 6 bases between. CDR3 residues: CASSEAGVYGYTF. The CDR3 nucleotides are TGTGCCAGCAGTGAAGCCGGTGTCTATGGCTACACCTTC.

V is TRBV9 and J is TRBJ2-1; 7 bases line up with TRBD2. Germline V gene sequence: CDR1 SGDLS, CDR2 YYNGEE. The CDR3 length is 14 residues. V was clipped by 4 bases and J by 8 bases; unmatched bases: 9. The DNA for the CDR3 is TGTGCCAGCAGCCACCGGGAGGCGAGTGATGAGCAGTTCTTC. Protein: CASSHREASDEQFF.

The CDR3 loop reads CATSPLRHLGQGVLNTGELFF. For the CDR3, the DNA is TGTGCCACCAGCCCCCTTCGCCACTTAGGACAGGGGGTACTGAACACCGGGGAGCTGTTTTTT. V and J are TRBV15 and TRBJ2-2; 10 bases are a match to TRBD1. The CDR3 length is 21 residues. Germline loops: CDR1 LNHNV, CDR2 YYDKDF (reference sequence). Trimming removed 5 bases from V and 1 base from J; junction bases left unmatched: 19. Together with reference TRBV15 and TRBJ2-2, the CDR3 gives the full variable domain: DAMVIQNPRYQVTQFGKPVTLSCSQTLNHNVMYWYQQKSSQAPKLLFHYYDKDFNNEADTPDNFQSRRPNTSFCFLDIRSPGLGDTAMYLCATSPLRHLGQGVLNTGELFFGEGSRLTVL.

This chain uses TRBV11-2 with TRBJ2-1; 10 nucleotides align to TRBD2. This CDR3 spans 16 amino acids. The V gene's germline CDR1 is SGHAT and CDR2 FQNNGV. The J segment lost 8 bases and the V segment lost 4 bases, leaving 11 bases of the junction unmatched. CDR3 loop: CASSYQRGGKRDEQFF. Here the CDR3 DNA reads TGTGCCAGCAGCTACCAGCGGGGGGGGAAAAGAGATGAGCAGTTCTTC.

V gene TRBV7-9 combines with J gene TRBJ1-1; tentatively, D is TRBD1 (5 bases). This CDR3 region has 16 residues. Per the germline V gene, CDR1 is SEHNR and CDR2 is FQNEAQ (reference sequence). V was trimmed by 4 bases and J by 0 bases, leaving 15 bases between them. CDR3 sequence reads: CASSSRGGYMNTEAFF. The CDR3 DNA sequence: TGTGCCAGCAGCTCCCGGGGGGGTTATATGAACACTGAAGCTTTCTTT.

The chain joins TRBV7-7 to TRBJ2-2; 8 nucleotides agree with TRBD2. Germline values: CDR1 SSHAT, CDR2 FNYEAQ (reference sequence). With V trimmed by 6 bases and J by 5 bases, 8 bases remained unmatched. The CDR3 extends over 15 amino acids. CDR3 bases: TGTGCCAGCAGGCCGCCGGGACTAGAGACCGGGGAGCTGTTTTTT. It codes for CASRPPGLETGELFF.

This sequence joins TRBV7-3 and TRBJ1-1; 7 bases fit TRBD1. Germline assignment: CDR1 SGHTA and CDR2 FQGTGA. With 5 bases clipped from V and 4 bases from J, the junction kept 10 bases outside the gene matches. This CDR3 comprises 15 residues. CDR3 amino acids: CASSPQGGGSTEAFF. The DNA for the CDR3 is TGTGCCAGCAGCCCCCAGGGGGGTGGATCCACTGAAGCTTTCTTT. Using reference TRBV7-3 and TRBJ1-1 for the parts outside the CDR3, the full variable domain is GAGVSQTPSNKVTEKGKYVELRCDPISGHTALYWYRQSLGQGPEFLIYFQGTGAADDSGLPNDRFFAVRPEGSVSTLKIQRTERGDSAVYLCASSPQGGGSTEAFFGQGTRLTVV.

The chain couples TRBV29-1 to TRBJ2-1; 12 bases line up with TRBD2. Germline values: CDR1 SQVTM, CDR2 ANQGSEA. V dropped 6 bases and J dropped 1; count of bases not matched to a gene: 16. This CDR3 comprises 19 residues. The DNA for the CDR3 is TGCAGCGTCCACCTCCTAGCGGGAGGGGGGGGCGGATCCTACAATGAGCAGTTCTTC. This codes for CSVHLLAGGGGGSYNEQFF.

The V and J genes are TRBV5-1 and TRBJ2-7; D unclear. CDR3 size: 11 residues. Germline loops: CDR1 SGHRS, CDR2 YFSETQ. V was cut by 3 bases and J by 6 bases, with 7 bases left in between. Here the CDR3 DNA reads TGCGCCAGCAGCTCTAAGTCCGAGCAGTACTTC. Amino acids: CASSSKSEQYF.

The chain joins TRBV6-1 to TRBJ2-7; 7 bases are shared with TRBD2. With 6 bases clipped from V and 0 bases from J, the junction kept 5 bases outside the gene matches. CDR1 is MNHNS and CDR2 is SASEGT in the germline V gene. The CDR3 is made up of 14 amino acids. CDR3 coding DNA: TGTGCCAGCAGCCCCTCTAGCGGCTCCTACGAGCAGTACTTC. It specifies CASSPSSGSYEQYF.

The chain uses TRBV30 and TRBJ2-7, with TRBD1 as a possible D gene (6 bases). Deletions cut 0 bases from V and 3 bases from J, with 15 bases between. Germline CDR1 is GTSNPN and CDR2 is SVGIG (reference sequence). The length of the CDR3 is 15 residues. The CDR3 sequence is CAWSVYRQAIYEQYF. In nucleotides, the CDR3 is TGTGCCTGGAGTGTATATCGACAGGCCATCTACGAGCAGTACTTC.

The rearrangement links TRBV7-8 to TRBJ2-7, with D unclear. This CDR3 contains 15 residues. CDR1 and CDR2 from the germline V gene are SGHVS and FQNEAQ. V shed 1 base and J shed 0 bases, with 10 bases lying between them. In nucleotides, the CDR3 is TGTGCCAGCAGCTTAGAGTTCAAGAGCTCCTACGAGCAGTACTTC. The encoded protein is CASSLEFKSSYEQYF. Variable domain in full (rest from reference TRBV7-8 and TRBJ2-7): GAGVSQSPRYKVAKRGQDVALRCDPISGHVSLFWYQQALGQGPEFLTYFQNEAQLDKSGLPSDRFFAERPEGSVSTLKIQRTQQEDSAVYLCASSLEFKSSYEQYFGPGTRLTVT.

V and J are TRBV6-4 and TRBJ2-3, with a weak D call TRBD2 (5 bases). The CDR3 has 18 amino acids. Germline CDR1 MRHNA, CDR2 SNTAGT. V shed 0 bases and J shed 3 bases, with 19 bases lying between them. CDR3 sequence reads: CASSDSIISGKGTDTQYF. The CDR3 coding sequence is TGTGCCAGCAGTGACTCGATTATAAGCGGAAAAGGGACAGATACGCAGTATTTT.

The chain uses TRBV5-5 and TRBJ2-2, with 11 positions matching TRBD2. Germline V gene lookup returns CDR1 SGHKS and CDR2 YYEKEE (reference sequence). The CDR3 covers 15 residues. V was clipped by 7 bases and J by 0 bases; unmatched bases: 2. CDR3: CASEGLAANTGELFF. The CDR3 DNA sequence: TGTGCCAGCGAGGGACTAGCGGCGAACACCGGGGAGCTGTTTTTT.

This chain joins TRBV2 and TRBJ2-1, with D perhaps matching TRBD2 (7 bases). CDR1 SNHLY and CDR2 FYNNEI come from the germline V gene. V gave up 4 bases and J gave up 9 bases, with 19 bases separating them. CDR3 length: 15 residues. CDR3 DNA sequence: TGTGCCAGCAGTGGGGGGGGGCGTCGATCTCTTGAGCAGTTCTTC. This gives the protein CASSGGGRRSLEQFF. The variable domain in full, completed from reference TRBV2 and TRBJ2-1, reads EPEVTQTPSHQVTQMGQEVILRCVPISNHLYFYWYRQILGQKVEFLVSFYNNEISEKSEIFDDQFSVERPDGSNFTLKIRSTKLEDSAMYFCASSGGGRRSLEQFFGPGTRLTVL.

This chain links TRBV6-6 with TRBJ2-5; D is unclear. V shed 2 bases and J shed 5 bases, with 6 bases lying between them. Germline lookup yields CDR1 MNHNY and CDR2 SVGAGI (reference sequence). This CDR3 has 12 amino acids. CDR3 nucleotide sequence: TGTGCCAGCAGTTACCTGCGGGAGACCCAGTACTTC. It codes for CASSYLRETQYF.

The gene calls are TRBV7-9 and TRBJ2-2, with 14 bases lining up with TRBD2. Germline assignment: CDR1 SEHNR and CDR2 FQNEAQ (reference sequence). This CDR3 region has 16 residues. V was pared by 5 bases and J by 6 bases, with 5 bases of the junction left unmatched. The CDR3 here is CASSPGLAGVAGELFF. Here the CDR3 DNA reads TGTGCCAGCAGCCCGGGACTAGCGGGAGTGGCCGGGGAGCTGTTTTTT. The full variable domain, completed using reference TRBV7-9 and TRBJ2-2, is DTGVSQNPRHKITKRGQNVTFRCDPISEHNRLYWYRQTLGQGPEFLTYFQNEAQLEKSRLLSDRFSAERPKGSFSTLEIQRTEQGDSAMYLCASSPGLAGVAGELFFGEGSRLTVL.

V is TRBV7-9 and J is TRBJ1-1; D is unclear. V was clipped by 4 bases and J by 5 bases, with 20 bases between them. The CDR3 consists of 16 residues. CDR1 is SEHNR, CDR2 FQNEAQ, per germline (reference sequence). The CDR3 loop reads CASSSPTKQAGTEAFF. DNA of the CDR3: TGTGCCAGCAGCTCTCCTACAAAGCAGGCTGGGACTGAAGCTTTCTTT.